Following are 8 T cell receptor beta chains from one sample sequenced in a study of T cell repertoires in cytomegalovirus infection. TCRdb passed the reads through MiXCR, listing each CDR3 protein once. In the table there are around 500,000 distinct CDR3 sequences, approximately 42% of which are singletons. These receptors' antigens are unknown. This specimen was cultured PBMCs, taken from culture after CMV antigen stimulation. The receptors originated from a human donor in good health (CMV status not recorded). Some clones in this sample may be carry-over from other donors' samples.

This clonotype has just one count. The chain is built from TRBV5-4 and TRBJ1-1; the match to TRBD1 covers 8 bases. The V and J ends lost 2 bases and 0 bases, in that order; junction bases with no gene match: 12. The CDR3 loop spans 18 amino acids. CDR1 is SGHNT and CDR2 is YYREEE in the germline V gene (reference sequence). As DNA, the CDR3 is TGTGCCAGCAGCTTTATTCAGGGGGCTGTTGGGATGAACACTGAAGCTTTCTTT. Encoded protein: CASSFIQGAVGMNTEAFF.

This clonotype has only a few counts. This chain uses TRBV12-3 or TRBV12-4 with TRBJ1-1; D unresolved. The CDR3 loop spans 12 amino acids. Trimming removed 8 bases at V and 1 base at J, with 8 bases between. This CDR3 is CASLTANTEAFF. Here the CDR3 DNA reads TGTGCCAGCTTGACGGCGAACACTGAAGCTTTCTTT.

This chain connects TRBV24-1 to TRBJ2-1, with 8 bases lining up with TRBD2. Trimming took 4 bases from V and 5 from J; bases not matched to a gene: 3. The V gene's germline CDR1 is KGHDR and CDR2 SFDVKD. CDR3 length: 14 amino acids. CDR3 region: CATSDSGSDNEQFF. The CDR3 bases are TGTGCCACCAGTGACAGCGGGAGTGACAATGAGCAGTTCTTC.

This clonotype was observed a few times. The CDR3 nucleotides are TGTGCCAGCAGTTTAGGGACTAGCGGGAGGTCGAGCTCCTACAATGAGCAGTTCTTC. Protein: CASSLGTSGRSSSYNEQFF. The genes are TRBV27 and TRBJ2-1; 15 bases line up with TRBD2. The trim removed 2 bases at V and 0 bases at J, leaving 5 bases unmatched. This CDR3 has 19 amino acids. Germline V gene data show CDR1 as MNHEY and CDR2 as SMNVEV (reference sequence).

The CDR3 region has the DNA TGTGCCAGCAGGCGGACGGAGCCTCATTCACCCCTCCACTTT. Encoded protein: CASRRTEPHSPLHF. This chain links TRBV6-2 or TRBV6-3 with TRBJ1-6; no definite D call. Germline CDR1 MNHEY, CDR2 SVGEGT. The V end lost 6 bases, the J end lost 8 bases, and 14 bases lay between the germline ends. CDR3 length: 14 amino acids.

The rearrangement links TRBV12-3 or TRBV12-4 to TRBJ1-1; 8 bases are a match to TRBD1. The CDR3 sequence is 10 residues long. Trimming took 8 bases from V and 11 from J; bases not matched to a gene: 4. CDR3 residues: CASGTGSAFF. Written as DNA, the CDR3 is TGTGCCAGCGGGACAGGCTCTGCTTTCTTT.

The gene calls are TRBV20-1 and TRBJ2-1; TRBD2 agrees at 7 bases. CDR3 length equals 14 residues. CDR1 DFQATT and CDR2 SNEGSKA come from the germline V gene (reference sequence). With V trimmed by 2 bases and J by 6 bases, 7 bases remained unmatched. The CDR3 DNA follows: TGCAGTGCTAGACCTGGGGCTAGCGGCAATGAGCAGTTCTTC. Its translation: CSARPGASGNEQFF.

This chain uses TRBV7-2 with TRBJ1-2; 7 nucleotides align to TRBD1. The germline CDR1 and CDR2 sequences are SGHTA and FQGNSA. The CDR3 consists of 12 residues. With V trimmed by 5 bases and J by 8 bases, 5 bases remained unmatched. CDR3 region: CASSRDSAGYTF. The CDR3 bases are TGTGCCAGCAGCCGGGACAGCGCCGGCTACACCTTC.